These T cell receptor beta chains were read from a single sample in a study of blood T cell repertoires in COVID-19. Here immunoSEQ multiplex PCR was the method, and the copy in TCRdb shows in-frame clones only, minus some. Of approximately 190,000 clones in the sample, more than 85% were seen once. The sequenced material came from PBMCs or T cells enriched from blood (not recorded which). These receptors were obtained from a woman in her forties in a cohort exposed to, infected with or recovered from COVID-19 (not recorded which). Each CDR3 is given with its conserved first and last residue. The D gene is left open where the match is weak. Only some rows state a clone size, as once, few, many or a class for expanded clones.

clone_size	d_call	j_call	v_call	cdr3_nt	cdr3_aa
NA	TRBD2	TRBJ2-1	TRBV5-1	TGCGCCAGCAGCTTGTCCGGGACTAGCATATATGAGCAGTTCTTC	CASSLSGTSIYEQFF
NA	NA	TRBJ1-4	TRBV18	TGTGCCAGCTCGATGACAGAAACTAATGAAAAACTGTTTTTT	CASSMTETNEKLFF
NA	NA	TRBJ2-5	TRBV7-2	TGTGCCAGCAGCCCGGGTGGCGGGGGCTCCCAAGAGACCCAGTACTTC	CASSPGGGGSQETQYF
many	TRBD2	TRBJ2-3	TRBV6-4	TGTGCCAGCAGTTTCGGGGGGGATGGAGATACGCAGTATTTT	CASSFGGDGDTQYF
NA	TRBD1	TRBJ2-3	TRBV29-1	TGCAGCGTGGAACCCAGGGACAGGGAACGCACAGATACGCAGTATTTT	CSVEPRDRERTDTQYF
NA	NA	TRBJ2-2	TRBV7-6	TGTGCCAGCAGCCGTCTTGGCTTGAACACCGGGGAGCTGTTTTTT	CASSRLGLNTGELFF
few	NA	TRBJ2-7	TRBV25-1	TGTGCCAGCAGTGACAGGGCCCCCTACGAGCAGTACTTC	CASSDRAPYEQYF
NA	TRBD2	TRBJ2-1	TRBV4-3	TGCGCCAGCAGCCCAAGCGTAGCGGGAGGGGTAAGTGAGCAGTTCTTC	CASSPSVAGGVSEQFF
once	TRBD1	TRBJ1-4	TRBV7-2	TGTGCCAGCAGCTCTACACAGGGGAACTATGAAAAACTGTTTTTT	CASSSTQGNYEKLFF
NA	TRBD1	TRBJ2-2	TRBV5-1	TGCGCCAGCAGCTTGGCAACAGGGGGGTTCCCCGGGGAGCTGTTTTTT	CASSLATGGFPGELFF